These 20 T cell receptor beta chains were sequenced from one sample in a study of technical replicates of blood from a few donors. The method was immunoSEQ multiplex PCR; TCRdb's version includes in-frame clones alone and lacks a portion of them. The sample has roughly 80,000 clones, 96% seen once. Sequencing input: T cells isolated from PBMCs. These TCRs come from a human donor in good health.

The rearrangement links TRBV30 to TRBJ1-2; D is unclear. Trimming removed 4 bases from V and 4 bases from J, with 10 bases in between. Germline CDR1 GTSNPN, CDR2 SVGIG (reference sequence). The CDR3 covers 12 residues. In nucleotides, the CDR3 is TGTGCCTGGACTCCGGGGTCCTATGGCTACACCTTC. Its translation is CAWTPGSYGYTF.

The chain carries TRBV7-3 and TRBJ1-1, with 8 nucleotides matching TRBD1. Looked up from germline, CDR1 is SGHTA and CDR2 is FQGTGA. The V gene end was trimmed by 9 bases and the J gene end by 2 bases; junction bases not matched to a gene: 5. The CDR3 runs 13 residues. CDR3 sequence: CASGQGRNTEAFF. The CDR3 region has the DNA TGTGCCAGTGGACAGGGAAGAAACACTGAAGCTTTCTTT.

The V call is TRBV25-1, the J call TRBJ2-5, with TRBD2 as a possible D gene (6 bases). V was trimmed by 6 bases and J by 2 bases, leaving 10 bases between them. The CDR3 consists of 13 residues. CDR1 MGHDK and CDR2 SYGVNS come from the germline V gene. The CDR3 sequence: CASSARGQETQYF. CDR3 nucleotides: TGTGCCAGCAGCGCGCGGGGACAAGAGACCCAGTACTTC.

V is TRBV6-6 and J is TRBJ2-3; 8 bases agree with TRBD1. The CDR3 contains 16 residues. The germline V gene has CDR1 MNHNY and CDR2 SVGAGI (reference sequence). V gave up 5 bases and J gave up 1 base; unmatched junction bases: 8. Here the CDR3 DNA reads TGTGCCAGCAGTCCTACAGGGGGAGGAGGCACAGATACGCAGTATTTT. Protein sequence: CASSPTGGGGTDTQYF.

This chain connects TRBV19 to TRBJ2-3; D unresolved. Germline V CDR1 and CDR2: LNHDA, SQIVND (reference sequence). The V end lost 7 bases, the J end lost 8 bases, and 10 bases lay between the germline ends. The CDR3 has 11 amino acids. The CDR3 DNA reads TGTGCCAGTACCTCACTTGGTACGCAGTATTTT. Amino acid sequence: CASTSLGTQYF.

The chain is built from TRBV25-1 and TRBJ2-1, with D tentatively TRBD2 (5 bases). Looked up from germline, CDR1 is MGHDK and CDR2 is SYGVNS. V was shortened by 4 bases and J by 2 bases, with 9 bases between the two germline ends. This CDR3 is built from 14 residues. CDR3 residues: CASSAGLTYNEQFF. DNA of the CDR3: TGTGCCAGCAGTGCTGGACTTACCTACAATGAGCAGTTCTTC.

The chain couples TRBV11-1 to TRBJ2-7; a possible D gene is TRBD1 (6 bases). Germline V lookup: CDR1 SGHAT, CDR2 FQDESV (reference sequence). The CDR3 length is 17 residues. Trimming stripped 1 base from V and 2 bases from J, with 18 bases between. CDR3 amino acids: CASSLGILQGMPYEQYF. As DNA, the CDR3 is TGTGCCAGCAGCTTAGGGATTCTACAGGGAATGCCCTACGAGCAGTACTTC.

This chain links TRBV6-5 with TRBJ2-5; D gene ambiguous. The CDR3 has 12 residues. V lost 8 bases and J 5 bases, leaving 12 bases between the germline ends. Germline lookup yields CDR1 MNHEY and CDR2 SVGAGI. The CDR3 loop is CASGQTLETQYF. The CDR3, as DNA: TGTGCCAGCGGCCAAACCCTGGAGACCCAGTACTTC.

This clone was seen a single time. The rearrangement links TRBV4-3 to TRBJ2-1; a possible D gene is TRBD2 (5 bases). CDR3 length: 16 amino acids. Germline V CDR1 and CDR2: LGHNA, YSLEER. V was clipped by 1 base and J by 2 bases, with 12 bases between them. CDR3 nucleotide sequence: TGCGCCAGCAGCCAAGGAGGGAGTATAGCCTACAATGAGCAGTTCTTC. It translates to CASSQGGSIAYNEQFF.

V is TRBV11-2 and J is TRBJ2-5; 13 bases agree with TRBD2. Looked up from germline, CDR1 is SGHAT and CDR2 is FQNNGV. The V and J ends lost 3 bases and 3 bases, in that order; junction bases with no gene match: 1. The CDR3 totals 15 residues. The chain's CDR3 is CASSFGLAGEETQYF. The CDR3 region has the DNA TGTGCCAGCAGCTTTGGACTAGCGGGAGAAGAGACCCAGTACTTC.

V gene TRBV9 combines with J gene TRBJ2-5, with D hard to call. Germline V gives CDR1 SGDLS, CDR2 YYNGEE. Trimming left V 0 bases short and J 2 bases short, with 8 bases between. CDR3 length: 14 amino acids. The DNA for the CDR3 is TGTGCCAGCAGCGTAGATAACTTTCAAGAGACCCAGTACTTC. Amino acid sequence: CASSVDNFQETQYF.

The chain joins TRBV4-1 to TRBJ2-4; TRBD1 aligns across 8 bases. The length of the CDR3 is 16 residues. Germline assignment: CDR1 MGHRA and CDR2 YSYEKL. Unmatched junction bases numbered 12, after V lost 3 bases and J lost 8 bases. The CDR3 region has the DNA TGCGCCAGCAGCCAGGGACAGGCCCAAGTTGAATACATTCAGTACTTC. This translates into CASSQGQAQVEYIQYF.

This clone was seen just once. The chain uses TRBV7-2 and TRBJ2-7; 10 nucleotides match TRBD2. V gave up 1 base and J gave up 3 bases; unmatched junction bases: 3. Germline CDR1 reads SGHTA; CDR2 reads FQGNSA. The CDR3 consists of 15 residues. For the CDR3, the DNA is TGTGCCAGCAGCTTAGACGGGACTAGCGTCTACGAGCAGTACTTC. Protein product: CASSLDGTSVYEQYF. Drawing the rest from reference TRBV7-2 and TRBJ2-7, the complete variable domain is GAGVSQSPSNKVTEKGKDVELRCDPISGHTALYWYRQSLGQGLEFLIYFQGNSAPDKSGLPSDRFSAERTGGSVSTLTIQRTQQEDSAVYLCASSLDGTSVYEQYFGPGTRLTVT.

CDR3 nucleotides: TGTGCCAGCAACCTAGCGGGCTCCTACAATGAGCAGTTCTTC. Its translation is CASNLAGSYNEQFF. V is TRBV28 and J is TRBJ2-1, with 8 bases lining up with TRBD2. CDR1 and CDR2 (germline): MDHEN, SYDVKM. J was trimmed by 0 bases and V by 7 bases; bases with no gene match: 2. This CDR3 region has 14 residues.

The chain is built from TRBV4-3 and TRBJ2-1; 10 bases match TRBD1. Trimming cost V 4 bases and J 3 bases; bases outside gene matches: 3. This CDR3 comprises 15 residues. Germline V gene lookup returns CDR1 LGHNA and CDR2 YSLEER. The CDR3 DNA reads TGCGCCAGCAGCCCGGACAGGGGGGTCTACAATGAGCAGTTCTTC. Protein product: CASSPDRGVYNEQFF.

V usage is TRBV6-5 and J usage is TRBJ2-7; a weak D match, TRBD2 (5 bases). Germline V gene sequence: CDR1 MNHEY, CDR2 SVGAGI. Trimming cost V 8 bases and J 3 bases, with 5 bases left between them. This CDR3 has 10 amino acids. DNA for the CDR3: TGTGCCAGCGGACTCTACGAGCAGTACTTC. It is translated as CASGLYEQYF.

In its sample, this clone was seen once. The V call is TRBV14, the J call TRBJ2-7; tentatively, D is TRBD2 (5 bases). The CDR3 runs to 19 residues. CDR1 is SGHDN and CDR2 is FVKESK in the germline V gene. V was trimmed by 4 bases and J by 2 bases, leaving 27 bases between them. The chain's CDR3 is CASSLYAISFERSTYEQYF. In nucleotides, the CDR3 is TGTGCCAGCAGCCTTTACGCTATTTCATTCGAGCGGTCTACCTACGAGCAGTACTTC.

CDR3 in DNA: TGTGCCACCTTCGGGGGAGCCCTGTTTTTT. As protein: CATFGGALFF. V usage is TRBV19 and J usage is TRBJ1-4; weak D call: TRBD1 (5 bases). Per germline, CDR1 LNHDA and CDR2 SQIVND (reference sequence). This CDR3 comprises 10 residues. Trimming took 10 bases from V and 14 from J, leaving 14 bases between them.

The rearrangement links TRBV4-1 to TRBJ1-2, with D perhaps matching TRBD1 (6 bases). CDR1 and CDR2 (germline): MGHRA, YSYEKL. The CDR3 is made up of 15 amino acids. Trimming removed 2 bases from V and 3 bases from J, with 13 bases in between. CDR3 loop: CASSQLGRGDYGYTF. The CDR3 region has the DNA TGCGCCAGCAGCCAACTCGGCAGGGGAGACTATGGCTACACCTTC.

V is TRBV14 and J is TRBJ2-5, with D maybe TRBD1 (5 bases). The CDR3 sequence is 14 residues long. V lost 4 bases to trimming and J lost 5 bases, with 14 bases between them. Looked up from germline, CDR1 is SGHDN and CDR2 is FVKESK. For the CDR3, the DNA is TGTGCCAGCAGCCCAGGGCCAGCTCGCGAGACCCAGTACTTC. Translation: CASSPGPARETQYF.